This TCR beta chain was observed in a study of T cells expressing NK-cell markers. Germline V lookup: CDR1 SQVTM, CDR2 ANQGSEA. The CDR3 totals 14 residues. TCRdb reworked the 5' RACE reads into one entry per CDR3 protein, no DNA. The sample has a few hundred thousand distinct CDR3 sequences; the top ten hold around 5.2%. This sequence joins TRBV29-1 and TRBJ2-4; the TCRdb D gene call, TRBD1, has no DNA to confirm it. Input material: blood T cells: a sorted CD56 or NKG2C T cell subset, CD4+ or CD8+ T cells, or bulk PBMC T cells (not recorded which). The TCR was taken from a man between 18 and 69 years old in good health. CDR3 region: CSVNSGTGGTIQYF. The full variable domain, with the rest looked up from reference TRBV29-1 and TRBJ2-4, is SAVISQKPSRDICQRGTSLTIQCQVDSQVTMMFWYRQQPGQSLTLIATANQGSEATYESGFVIDKFPISRPNLTFSTLTVSNMSPEDSSIYLCSVNSGTGGTIQYFGAGTRLSVL.